Below, 14 T cell receptor beta chains from the same sample are listed, as sequenced in a study of blood T cell repertoires in COVID-19. This table comes from immunoSEQ multiplex PCR, and its TCRdb copy is limited to in-frame clones, with some not included. This table has 100,000 to 150,000 clones, 75% to 90% appearing once. The material sequenced was PBMCs or T cells enriched from blood (not recorded which). The receptors come from a woman in her fifties or sixties who had recovered from COVID-19.

This chain joins TRBV12-3 or TRBV12-4 and TRBJ2-1; 9 positions match TRBD2. Trimming at V came to 7 bases and at J to 9 bases, leaving 4 bases not matched to a gene. CDR3 length: 12 amino acids. The CDR3 loop is CASIQRGAEQFF. CDR3 nucleotides: TGTGCCAGCATCCAGCGGGGGGCTGAGCAGTTCTTC.

This clone was picked up a small number of times. The rearrangement links TRBV6-1 to TRBJ2-1; TRBD2 is a possible D gene (5 bases). V was clipped by 2 bases and J by 1 base, with 12 bases between them. The CDR3 is made up of 16 amino acids. The V gene's germline CDR1 is MNHNS and CDR2 SASEGT. The CDR3 nucleotides are TGTGCCAGCAGTGAACCAGGAGAGGGTTCCTACAATGAGCAGTTCTTC. Its translation: CASSEPGEGSYNEQFF.

This chain uses TRBV3-1 (or the pseudogene TRBV3-2) with TRBJ1-2, with 8 bases identical to TRBD1. The junction had 5 bases not matched to a gene; V was cut back by 0 bases and J by 8 bases. CDR3 size: 14 residues. Germline V gene lookup returns CDR1 LGHDT and CDR2 YNNKEL (reference sequence). The CDR3 DNA reads TGTGCCAGCAGCCAAGAAGACCGGGACAGGGGCTACACCTTC. This sequence encodes CASSQEDRDRGYTF.

The genes are TRBV7-3 and TRBJ2-2; D gene ambiguous. The CDR3 has 13 residues. The V gene lost 5 bases and the J gene lost 4 bases, with 8 bases spanning the gap. Looked up from germline, CDR1 is SGHTA and CDR2 is FQGTGA. DNA for the CDR3: TGTGCCAGCAGCACCAGGTCCACCGGGGAGCTGTTTTTT. Its protein product is CASSTRSTGELFF.

The J gene is TRBJ1-2, the V gene TRBV6-5; 7 bases map to TRBD1. Germline V gene lookup returns CDR1 MNHEY and CDR2 SVGAGI. The CDR3 is 13 amino acids. With V trimmed by 2 bases and J by 6 bases, 3 bases remained unmatched. The CDR3 bases are TGTGCCAGCAGTTACGAGGGGGCGGATGGCTACACCTTC. This sequence encodes CASSYEGADGYTF.

This clone is a singleton in its sample. The chain couples TRBV7-9 to TRBJ1-1, with TRBD1 as a possible D gene (5 bases). With 1 base removed from V and 3 bases from J, the gap between germline ends came to 9 bases. This CDR3 is 14 amino acids long. Germline V gives CDR1 SEHNR, CDR2 FQNEAQ (reference sequence). The CDR3 loop reads CASSLETQDTEAFF. The CDR3 DNA is TGTGCCAGCAGCTTAGAAACACAGGACACTGAAGCTTTCTTT.

V and J are TRBV7-9 and TRBJ2-4, with TRBD1 matching 7 bases. This CDR3 has 15 residues. Germline CDR1 reads SEHNR; CDR2 reads FQNEAQ (reference sequence). The junction had 12 bases not matched to a gene; V was cut back by 5 bases and J by 8 bases. In DNA form, the CDR3 reads TGTGCCAGCAGCCCCCGACCGACAGGGTTGGACATTCAGTACTTC. Translation: CASSPRPTGLDIQYF. Filled out from reference TRBV7-9 and TRBJ2-4, the complete variable domain reads DTGVSQNPRHKITKRGQNVTFRCDPISEHNRLYWYRQTLGQGPEFLTYFQNEAQLEKSRLLSDRFSAERPKGSFSTLEIQRTEQGDSAMYLCASSPRPTGLDIQYFGAGTRLSVL.

About this clone: The sample has other DNA sequences that encode this CDR3 too. The chain's CDR3 is CASSVGQGNYGYTF. The CDR3 coding sequence is TGCGCCAGCAGCGTGGGACAGGGGAACTATGGCTACACCTTC. The genes are TRBV5-1 and TRBJ1-2, with 10 nucleotides matching TRBD1. This CDR3 is built from 14 residues. Germline CDR1 reads SGHRS; CDR2 reads YFSETQ. V was clipped by 4 bases and J by 2 bases; unmatched bases: 2.

The V and J genes are TRBV4-1 and TRBJ1-3, with 10 nucleotides matching TRBD1. V lost 3 bases and J lost 3; bases outside the gene matches: 5. The germline gives CDR1 MGHRA, CDR2 YSYEKL. This CDR3 comprises 16 residues. CDR3: CASSQTGGRNGNTIYF. The CDR3 DNA follows: TGCGCCAGCAGCCAGACAGGGGGCAGGAATGGAAACACCATATATTTT.

V and J are TRBV9 and TRBJ1-1; TRBD1 agrees at 7 bases. CDR3 length: 14 amino acids. Trimming removed 0 bases from V and 5 bases from J; junction bases left unmatched: 4. CDR1 is SGDLS, CDR2 YYNGEE, per germline. The CDR3 DNA is TGTGCCAGCAGCGTAGGACAGGGTCAAACTGAAGCTTTCTTT. Amino acid sequence: CASSVGQGQTEAFF.

This clone was seen only once. The rearrangement joins TRBV2 to TRBJ1-6; the match to TRBD1 covers 12 bases. V gave up 9 bases and J gave up 10 bases; unmatched junction bases: 7. Germline CDR1 and CDR2: SNHLY and FYNNEI. The CDR3 is 14 amino acids. The DNA of the CDR3 is TGTGCCAGGGGGGGACAGGGGGCAGGATCACCCCTCCACTTT. Protein: CARGGQGAGSPLHF.

Note on this clone: A read error may account for a junction end that differs from germline. The V and J genes are TRBV6-5 and TRBJ2-7, with D perhaps TRBD2 (5 bases). The germline V gene has CDR1 MNHEY and CDR2 SVGAGI. This CDR3 comprises 14 residues. CDR3 DNA: TGTGCCAGCAGTGACTCCAGCGGAACCTACGAGCAGTACTTC. It specifies CASSDSSGTYEQYF.

The chain couples TRBV12-3 or TRBV12-4 to TRBJ1-2; no clear D. The V end lost 1 base, the J end lost 12 bases, and 9 bases lay between the germline ends. The CDR3 totals 11 residues. CDR3 amino acids: CASSLVSVNTF. CDR3 bases: TGTGCCAGCAGTTTAGTCAGTGTTAACACCTTC.

The chain employs TRBV5-1 and TRBJ2-3, with TRBD1 as a possible D gene (6 bases). The V gene lost 5 bases and the J gene lost 6 bases, with 10 bases spanning the gap. Germline assignment: CDR1 SGHRS and CDR2 YFSETQ. The CDR3 contains 12 residues. The CDR3 nucleotides read TGCGCCAGCAGAGTAACAGGGGATACGCAGTATTTT. Protein sequence: CASRVTGDTQYF.